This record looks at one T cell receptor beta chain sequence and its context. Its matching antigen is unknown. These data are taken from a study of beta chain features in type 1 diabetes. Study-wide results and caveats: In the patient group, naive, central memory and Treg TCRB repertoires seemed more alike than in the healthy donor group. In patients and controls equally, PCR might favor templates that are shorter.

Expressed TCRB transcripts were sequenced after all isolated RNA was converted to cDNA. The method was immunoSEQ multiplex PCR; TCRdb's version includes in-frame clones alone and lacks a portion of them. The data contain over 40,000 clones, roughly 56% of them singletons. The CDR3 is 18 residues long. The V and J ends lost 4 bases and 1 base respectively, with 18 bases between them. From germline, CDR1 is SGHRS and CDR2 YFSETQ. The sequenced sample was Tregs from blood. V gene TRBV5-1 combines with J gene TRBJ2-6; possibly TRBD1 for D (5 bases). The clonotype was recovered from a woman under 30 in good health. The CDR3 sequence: CASSPAQTVSSGANVLTF. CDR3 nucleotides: TGCGCCAGCAGCCCCGCCCAGACAGTTTCATCTGGGGCCAACGTCCTGACTTTC.